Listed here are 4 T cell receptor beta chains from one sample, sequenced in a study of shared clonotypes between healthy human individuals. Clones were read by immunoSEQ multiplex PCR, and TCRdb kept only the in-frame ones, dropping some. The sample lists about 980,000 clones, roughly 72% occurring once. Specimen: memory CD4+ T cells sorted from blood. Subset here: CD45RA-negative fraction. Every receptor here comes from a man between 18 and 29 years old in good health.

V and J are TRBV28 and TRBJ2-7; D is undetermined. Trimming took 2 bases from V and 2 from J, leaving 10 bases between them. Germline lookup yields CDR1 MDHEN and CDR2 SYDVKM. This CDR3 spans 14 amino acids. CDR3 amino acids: CASSLTQPAYEQYF. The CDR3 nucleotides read TGTGCCAGCAGTTTAACCCAGCCAGCCTACGAGCAGTACTTC.

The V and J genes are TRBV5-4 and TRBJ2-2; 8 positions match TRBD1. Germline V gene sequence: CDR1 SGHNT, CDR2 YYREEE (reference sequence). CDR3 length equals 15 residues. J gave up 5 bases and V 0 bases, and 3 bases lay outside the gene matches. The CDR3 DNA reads TGTGCCAGCAGCTTGGCGGGACAGGCTACCGGGGAGCTGTTTTTT. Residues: CASSLAGQATGELFF. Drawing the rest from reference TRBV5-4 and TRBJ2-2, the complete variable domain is ETGVTQSPTHLIKTRGQQVTLRCSSQSGHNTVSWYQQALGQGPQFIFQYYREEENGRGNFPPRFSGLQFPNYSSELNVNALELDDSALYLCASSLAGQATGELFFGEGSRLTVL.

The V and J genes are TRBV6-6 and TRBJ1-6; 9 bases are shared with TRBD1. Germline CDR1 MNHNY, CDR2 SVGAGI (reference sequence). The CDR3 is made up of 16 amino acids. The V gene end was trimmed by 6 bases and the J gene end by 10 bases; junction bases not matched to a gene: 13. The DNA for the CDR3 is TGTGCCAGCAGAAACCGCGAGGGACAGGGATACTCACCCCTCCACTTT. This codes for CASRNREGQGYSPLHF.

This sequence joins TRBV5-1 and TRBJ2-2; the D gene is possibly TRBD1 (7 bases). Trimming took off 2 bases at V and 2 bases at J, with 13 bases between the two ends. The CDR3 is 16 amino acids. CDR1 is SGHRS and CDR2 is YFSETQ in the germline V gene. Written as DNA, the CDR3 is TGCGCCAGCAGCTTTGGAGGGACAGATAACACCGGGGAGCTGTTTTTT. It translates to CASSFGGTDNTGELFF.